These 30 T cell receptor beta chains were all obtained from the same sample, sequenced in a study of PD-1 blockade in mismatch repair-deficient tumors (dated by TCRdb to 2015 to 2018). The library was built by means of the immunoSEQ multiplex PCR assay. TCRdb took over this immuneACCESS table, retaining in-frame rearrangements with V and J assigned. Such tables are incomplete; in checked studies, under half of the missing clones stem from an unresolved V gene, and the remainder is unexplained. The sample table contains some 120,000 clones; only one count was recorded for around 86% of them. Around an eighth of the sample is held by the ten biggest clonotypes. This specimen was peripheral blood, taken 44 weeks after starting pembrolizumab. The receptors stem from an adult with mismatch repair-deficient cancer.

The V call is TRBV27, the J call TRBJ2-7; D unclear. Germline CDR1 is MNHEY and CDR2 is SMNVEV (reference sequence). V dropped 0 bases and J dropped 0 bases, with 12 bases sitting between them. The CDR3 sequence is 16 residues long. The CDR3 here is CASSLSIDMISYEQYF. CDR3 nucleotide sequence: TGTGCCAGCAGTTTATCAATCGACATGATCTCCTACGAGCAGTACTTC.

This chain joins TRBV11-2 and TRBJ2-7; tentative D call: TRBD1 (6 bases). V lost 2 bases and J lost 5, with 16 bases in between. Germline values: CDR1 SGHAT, CDR2 FQNNGV. The CDR3 runs to 15 residues. The CDR3 DNA follows: TGTGCCAGCAGCTTAAGGGGGTTAACGAAGGACGAGCAGTACTTC. It translates to CASSLRGLTKDEQYF.

This clone has only one observation. The chain has TRBV2 and TRBJ2-1, with D maybe TRBD2 (6 bases). The germline V and J ends were trimmed by 6 bases and 5 bases, with 8 bases remaining between them. The CDR3 length is 12 residues. Per the germline V gene, CDR1 is SNHLY and CDR2 is FYNNEI. The CDR3 loop is CASSLANNEQFF. For the CDR3, the DNA is TGTGCCAGCAGCCTAGCGAACAATGAGCAGTTCTTC. The full variable domain, completed using reference TRBV2 and TRBJ2-1, is EPEVTQTPSHQVTQMGQEVILRCVPISNHLYFYWYRQILGQKVEFLVSFYNNEISEKSEIFDDQFSVERPDGSNFTLKIRSTKLEDSAMYFCASSLANNEQFFGPGTRLTVL.

V gene TRBV28 combines with J gene TRBJ2-1; weak D call: TRBD1 (5 bases). This CDR3 has 11 residues. V shed 3 bases and J shed 15 bases, with 12 bases lying between them. The germline V gene encodes CDR1 MDHEN and CDR2 SYDVKM. CDR3 region: CASSLGPTGFF. In DNA form, the CDR3 reads TGTGCCAGCAGTTTGGGTCCCACAGGGTTCTTC.

This clone has more than one count but fewer than ten. The chain joins TRBV27 to TRBJ2-2; D gene unclear. The V gene lost 6 bases and the J gene lost 2 bases, with 4 bases spanning the gap. This CDR3 contains 12 residues. Germline lookup yields CDR1 MNHEY and CDR2 SMNVEV (reference sequence). The CDR3 sequence: CASSFNTGELFF. CDR3 nucleotide sequence: TGTGCCAGCAGCTTCAACACCGGGGAGCTGTTTTTT.

The chain couples TRBV7-9 to TRBJ2-5, with TRBD1 as a possible D gene (6 bases). The CDR3 totals 14 residues. Germline V gene sequence: CDR1 SEHNR, CDR2 FQNEAQ (reference sequence). V gave up 9 bases and J gave up 2 bases, with 16 bases separating them. CDR3 sequence reads: CASNTGLGQETQYF. In DNA form, the CDR3 reads TGTGCCAGTAACACAGGGTTGGGACAAGAGACCCAGTACTTC.

Notes on this clone: At one boundary the junction diverges from the germline segment, which might be a read error. The rearrangement uses TRBV6-1 and TRBJ2-7; D might be TRBD2 (6 bases). This CDR3 has 16 residues. Germline V lookup: CDR1 MNHNS, CDR2 SASEGT. The CDR3 DNA reads as TGCGCCAGCAGTGACCGCGGGACGGGCAGCTCCTACGAGCAGTACTTC. It yields the protein CASSDRGTGSSYEQYF.

The CDR3 is CASSLARTGGLSSYNEQFF. The CDR3 bases are TGTGCCAGCAGCTTGGCTCGGACAGGGGGCCTTAGCTCCTACAATGAGCAGTTCTTC. The V gene is TRBV5-6, the J gene TRBJ2-1, with TRBD1 matching 11 bases. CDR3 length equals 19 residues. The junction had 8 bases not matched to a gene; V was cut back by 0 bases and J by 0 bases. CDR1 SGHDT and CDR2 YYEEEE come from the germline V gene.

V is TRBV28 and J is TRBJ1-5; D is perhaps TRBD1 (6 bases). The CDR3 is 16 residues long. V lost 6 bases, J lost 3 bases, and 18 bases lay in between. Germline V lookup: CDR1 MDHEN, CDR2 SYDVKM. CDR3: CASSTLSTGVNQPQHF. For the CDR3, the DNA is TGTGCCAGCAGCACTCTCTCGACAGGAGTCAATCAGCCCCAGCATTTT. The full variable domain, with the rest looked up from reference TRBV28 and TRBJ1-5, is DVKVTQSSRYLVKRTGEKVFLECVQDMDHENMFWYRQDPGLGLRLIYFSYDVKMKEKGDIPEGYSVSREKKERFSLILESASTNQTSMYLCASSTLSTGVNQPQHFGDGTRLSIL.

The genes are TRBV6-1 and TRBJ2-3; 7 bases agree with TRBD2. The CDR3 contains 16 residues. The V segment lost 1 base and the J segment 6 bases; nucleotides outside the gene matches: 10. Germline V lookup: CDR1 MNHNS, CDR2 SASEGT. CDR3 nucleotide sequence: TGTGCCAGCAGTGAAGGGGAGGGTTGGGCGACGGATACGCAGTATTTT. Its translation: CASSEGEGWATDTQYF.

The V gene is TRBV5-1, the J gene TRBJ2-7; D might be TRBD1 (6 bases). Trimming took off 1 base at V and 4 bases at J, with 15 bases between the two ends. The CDR3 extends over 15 amino acids. Per the germline V gene, CDR1 is SGHRS and CDR2 is YFSETQ. The CDR3 reads CASSLQQGRNYEQYF. Written as DNA, the CDR3 is TGCGCCAGCAGCTTGCAACAGGGTAGGAATTACGAGCAGTACTTC. The entire variable domain, with the rest obtained from reference TRBV5-1 and TRBJ2-7, is as follows: KAGVTQTPRYLIKTRGQQVTLSCSPISGHRSVSWYQQTPGQGLQFLFEYFSETQRNKGNFPGRFSGRQFSNSRSEMNVSTLELGDSALYLCASSLQQGRNYEQYFGPGTRLTVT.

The CDR3 region has the DNA TGTGCCAGCAGTAAACTCTCCAGGAATGAGCAGTTCTTC. It encodes CASSKLSRNEQFF. V usage is TRBV27 and J usage is TRBJ2-1; unclear D gene. CDR3 length equals 13 residues. Between the trimmed V and J ends, which lost 5 bases and 7 bases, there was a span of 12 bases. Germline assignment: CDR1 MNHEY and CDR2 SMNVEV (reference sequence).

The chain uses TRBV27 and TRBJ2-5; 10 bases are shared with TRBD2. CDR1 is MNHEY and CDR2 is SMNVEV in the germline V gene (reference sequence). The CDR3 has 13 residues. V lost 5 bases, J lost 5 bases, and 2 bases stayed unmatched. The CDR3 loop reads CASSTAGGETQYF. The CDR3 coding sequence is TGTGCCAGCAGTACAGCGGGAGGGGAGACCCAGTACTTC.

The V and J genes are TRBV11-2 and TRBJ2-3; D unclear. The CDR3 loop spans 18 amino acids. Trimming shortened V by 6 bases and J by 0 bases, and 22 bases separated the two germline ends. Per germline, CDR1 SGHAT and CDR2 FQNNGV. The CDR3 region is CASSPFHRSPGSTDTQYF. In DNA, the CDR3 is TGTGCCAGCAGTCCATTCCATCGGTCGCCGGGCAGCACAGATACGCAGTATTTT.

The chain recombines TRBV2 with TRBJ2-3, with D maybe TRBD2 (5 bases). CDR3 size: 14 residues. The germline V gene has CDR1 SNHLY and CDR2 FYNNEI. The ends were cut back, 3 bases at V and 7 bases at J, with 14 bases in the middle. The CDR3 region is CASSDESYGNTQYF. The DNA of the CDR3 is TGTGCCAGCAGTGATGAAAGTTACGGGAATACGCAGTATTTT.

This sequence joins TRBV11-3 and TRBJ2-3; 9 nucleotides agree with TRBD2. V dropped 5 bases and J dropped 3; count of bases not matched to a gene: 9. CDR3 length equals 16 residues. CDR1 SGHNT and CDR2 YENEEA come from the germline V gene. The CDR3 nucleotides read TGTGCCAGCAGCGGACGAAGCGGGGGGCCTACAGATACGCAGTATTTT. It yields the protein CASSGRSGGPTDTQYF.

This rearrangement joins TRBV4-3 to TRBJ2-7; D may be TRBD1 or TRBD2 (5 bases each). V lost 3 bases to trimming and J lost 4 bases, with 16 bases between them. This CDR3 has 15 amino acids. Germline V gene lookup returns CDR1 LGHNA and CDR2 YSLEER. CDR3 nucleotide sequence: TGCGCCAGCAGCCAGTTCACCGGGACGGGATACGAGCAGTACTTC. Its translation: CASSQFTGTGYEQYF.

J is TRBJ1-4 and V is TRBV27; D perhaps matches TRBD1 (5 bases). CDR3 size: 16 residues. Trimming took 5 bases from V and 3 from J, leaving 16 bases between them. Germline values: CDR1 MNHEY, CDR2 SMNVEV (reference sequence). The CDR3 spells CASSPSAGMSNEKLFF. The CDR3 DNA reads as TGTGCCAGCAGTCCTTCAGCAGGGATGTCTAATGAAAAACTGTTTTTT. Full variable domain (outside the CDR3, taken from reference TRBV27 and TRBJ1-4): EAQVTQNPRYLITVTGKKLTVTCSQNMNHEYMSWYRQDPGLGLRQIYYSMNVEVTDKGDVPEGYKVSRKEKRNFPLILESPSPNQTSLYFCASSPSAGMSNEKLFFGSGTQLSVL.

The chain uses TRBV28 and TRBJ2-1, with unresolved D. This CDR3 has 14 residues. V was cut by 1 base and J by 4 bases, with 8 bases left in between. Germline CDR1 MDHEN, CDR2 SYDVKM. The CDR3, as DNA: TGTGCCAGCAGTTTATTTGGTGGATACAATGAGCAGTTCTTC. Its translation is CASSLFGGYNEQFF.

V gene TRBV13 combines with J gene TRBJ1-1; the D is unclear. CDR3 length: 17 residues. Trimming removed 6 bases from V and 0 bases from J, with 20 bases in between. Germline-derived CDR1 and CDR2 are PRHDT and FYEKMQ (reference sequence). The CDR3 reads CASRPTGWPYLNTEAFF. DNA of the CDR3: TGTGCCAGCAGACCTACGGGGTGGCCGTACTTGAACACTGAAGCTTTCTTT. Supplemented by reference TRBV13 and TRBJ1-1, the full variable domain reads AAGVIQSPRHLIKEKRETATLKCYPIPRHDTVYWYQQGPGQDPQFLISFYEKMQSDKGSIPDRFSAQQFSDYHSELNMSSLELGDSALYFCASRPTGWPYLNTEAFFGQGTRLTVV.

Here the CDR3 DNA reads TGTGCCAGCAGTGAGTCGGTTCACACAGATACGCAGTATTTT. It is translated as CASSESVHTDTQYF. The chain employs TRBV2 and TRBJ2-3; D gene unclear. The CDR3 consists of 14 residues. Germline-derived CDR1 and CDR2 are SNHLY and FYNNEI. Trimming removed 3 bases from V and 2 bases from J, with 9 bases in between.

The rearrangement joins TRBV18 to TRBJ2-7; tentative D call: TRBD1 (6 bases). Germline loops: CDR1 KGHSH, CDR2 LQKENI. V was clipped by 1 base and J by 7 bases, with 17 bases between them. The CDR3 totals 15 residues. The chain's CDR3 is CASSPLDTLRGEQYF. CDR3 sequence (DNA): TGTGCCAGCTCACCACTCGACACCTTGAGGGGGGAGCAGTACTTC.

This clone showed up just once. The chain has TRBV13 and TRBJ2-1, with TRBD1 identical over 7 bases. Germline CDR1 and CDR2: PRHDT and FYEKMQ (reference sequence). Trimming took 0 bases from V and 0 from J; bases not matched to a gene: 5. The CDR3 loop spans 17 amino acids. The CDR3 DNA follows: TGTGCCAGCAGCTTAGGCAGAGGGGGCCTCTCCTACAATGAGCAGTTCTTC. Protein: CASSLGRGGLSYNEQFF.

The chain links TRBV27 to TRBJ2-3; 7 bases match TRBD2. Looked up from germline, CDR1 is MNHEY and CDR2 is SMNVEV (reference sequence). This CDR3 region has 15 residues. V shed 1 base, J shed 4 bases, and the junction held 5 bases outside the gene matches. The CDR3 spells CASSLFAGVADTQYF. The CDR3 nucleotides are TGTGCCAGCAGTTTATTTGCGGGAGTAGCAGATACGCAGTATTTT.

V usage is TRBV11-2 and J usage is TRBJ2-1; D is unresolved. The CDR3 runs 14 residues. Germline CDR1 is SGHAT and CDR2 is FQNNGV. Trimming took 0 bases from V and 3 from J, leaving 6 bases between them. CDR3 bases: TGTGCCAGCAGCTTAGATACAGTCTACAATGAGCAGTTCTTC. Encoded protein: CASSLDTVYNEQFF.

This chain links TRBV27 with TRBJ2-1; D is perhaps TRBD1 (6 bases). The germline V gene has CDR1 MNHEY and CDR2 SMNVEV (reference sequence). V lost 6 bases to trimming and J lost 7 bases, with 16 bases between them. The CDR3 runs to 14 residues. The CDR3 reads CASRSMKRGNEQFF. The CDR3 bases are TGTGCCAGCAGGTCCATGAAGAGGGGGAATGAGCAGTTCTTC.

V is TRBV5-4 and J is TRBJ2-7; 9 bases are a match to TRBD2. Germline CDR1 SGHNT, CDR2 YYREEE (reference sequence). There are 15 residues in the CDR3. V lost 4 bases to trimming and J lost 1 base; unmatched junction nucleotides: 6. The CDR3 sequence: CASSPRTSASYEQYF. CDR3 coding DNA: TGTGCCAGCAGCCCGCGGACTAGCGCGTCCTACGAGCAGTACTTC.

This clone was detected a few times. The rearrangement joins TRBV30 to TRBJ2-1; a weak D match, TRBD2 (5 bases). The CDR3 has 13 amino acids. CDR1 GTSNPN and CDR2 SVGIG come from the germline V gene (reference sequence). Trimming pared 3 bases from V and 7 bases from J, leaving 13 bases between. The CDR3 spells CAWSPELGNEQFF. The CDR3 DNA reads as TGTGCCTGGAGCCCAGAACTAGGGAATGAGCAGTTCTTC. The full variable domain, with the rest looked up from reference TRBV30 and TRBJ2-1, is SQTIHQWPATLVQPVGSPLSLECTVEGTSNPNLYWYRQAAGRGLQLLFYSVGIGQISSEVPQNLSASRPQDRQFILSSKKLLLSDSGFYLCAWSPELGNEQFFGPGTRLTVL.

This chain joins TRBV28 and TRBJ2-1; D may correspond to TRBD1 or TRBD2 (7 bases each). The CDR3 has 13 residues. Germline V CDR1 and CDR2: MDHEN, SYDVKM. The V gene lost 7 bases and the J gene lost 7 bases, with 14 bases spanning the gap. The CDR3 loop is CASNGRGLNEQFF. The CDR3 region has the DNA TGTGCCAGCAATGGGAGGGGGCTTAATGAGCAGTTCTTC.

V gene TRBV10-3 combines with J gene TRBJ2-2, with D perhaps matching TRBD2 (6 bases). Trimming shortened V by 8 bases and J by 7 bases, and 11 bases separated the two germline ends. The CDR3 spans 12 residues. Germline V gene lookup returns CDR1 ENHRY and CDR2 SYGVKD. The DNA for the CDR3 is TGTGCCATCGGCGGGATCGTCGGGGAGCTGTTTTTT. This translates into CAIGGIVGELFF.